This T cell receptor beta chain was sequenced for a study of blood T cell repertoires in COVID-19. Study-wide background: Acute and convalescent COVID-19 specimens originated in the United States, Italy and Spain.

The table came from immunoSEQ multiplex PCR; TCRdb's copy has only in-frame clones and leaves some out. Found here are around 95,000 clones, approximately 93% of them singletons; the top ten hold 2.1%. The TCR comes from a man in his fifties or sixties with active COVID-19. The sequencing sample was made of peripheral blood.

CDR3 nucleotide sequence: TGTGCCAGCGAGACACAGGGGCAGGTCACAGATACGCAGTATTTT. Translation: CASETQGQVTDTQYF. The chain is built from TRBV2 and TRBJ2-3; 7 bases line up with TRBD1. J gave up 2 bases and V 8 bases, and 10 bases lay outside the gene matches. The CDR3 runs to 15 residues. CDR1 and CDR2 (germline): SNHLY, FYNNEI.